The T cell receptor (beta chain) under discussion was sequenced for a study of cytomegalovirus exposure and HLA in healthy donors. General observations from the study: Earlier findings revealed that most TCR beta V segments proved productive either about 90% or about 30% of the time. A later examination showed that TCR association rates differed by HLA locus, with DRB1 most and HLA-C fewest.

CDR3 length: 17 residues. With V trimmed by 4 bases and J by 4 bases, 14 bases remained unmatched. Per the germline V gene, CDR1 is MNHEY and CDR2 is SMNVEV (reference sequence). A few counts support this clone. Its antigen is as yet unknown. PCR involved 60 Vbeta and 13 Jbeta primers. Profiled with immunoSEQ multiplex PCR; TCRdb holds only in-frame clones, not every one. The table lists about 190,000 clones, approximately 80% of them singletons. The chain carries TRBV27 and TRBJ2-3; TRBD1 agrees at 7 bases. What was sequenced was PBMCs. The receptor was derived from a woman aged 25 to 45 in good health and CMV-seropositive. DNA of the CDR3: TGTGCCAGCAGTTCCCTTCGGGGACAGACCTTCCCAGATACGCAGTATTTT. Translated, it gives CASSSLRGQTFPDTQYF.